What follows are 2 T cell receptor beta chains derived from one specimen sequenced in a study of T cell responses to AZD1222 COVID-19 vaccine. Sequenced by immunoSEQ multiplex PCR; TCRdb stores in-frame clones only, minus some. The data show 110,000 to 150,000 clones, with roughly 92% seen just once and approximately 1.5% held by the top ten. Sequenced material: peripheral blood, taken on day 0 of AZD1222 vaccination. Receptors were obtained from an adult in good health.

V is TRBV2 and J is TRBJ1-6, with TRBD1 matching over 7 bases. This CDR3 has 14 residues. Per the germline V gene, CDR1 is SNHLY and CDR2 is FYNNEI. V was pared by 6 bases and J by 7 bases, with 6 bases of the junction left unmatched. CDR3 loop: CASRLQGRNSPLHF. The CDR3 DNA follows: TGTGCCAGCAGGCTACAGGGGAGGAATTCACCCCTCCACTTT. The full variable domain, its missing parts supplied by reference TRBV2 and TRBJ1-6, is EPEVTQTPSHQVTQMGQEVILRCVPISNHLYFYWYRQILGQKVEFLVSFYNNEISEKSEIFDDQFSVERPDGSNFTLKIRSTKLEDSAMYFCASRLQGRNSPLHFGNGTRLTVT.

This chain joins TRBV5-5 and TRBJ2-7; no clear D. The CDR3 runs 15 residues. Trimming pared 2 bases from V and 0 bases from J, leaving 12 bases between. Germline CDR1 and CDR2: SGHKS and YYEKEE (reference sequence). The CDR3 protein is CASSFRSQGSYEQYF. The CDR3 nucleotides read TGTGCCAGCAGCTTCAGAAGTCAAGGCTCCTACGAGCAGTACTTC.